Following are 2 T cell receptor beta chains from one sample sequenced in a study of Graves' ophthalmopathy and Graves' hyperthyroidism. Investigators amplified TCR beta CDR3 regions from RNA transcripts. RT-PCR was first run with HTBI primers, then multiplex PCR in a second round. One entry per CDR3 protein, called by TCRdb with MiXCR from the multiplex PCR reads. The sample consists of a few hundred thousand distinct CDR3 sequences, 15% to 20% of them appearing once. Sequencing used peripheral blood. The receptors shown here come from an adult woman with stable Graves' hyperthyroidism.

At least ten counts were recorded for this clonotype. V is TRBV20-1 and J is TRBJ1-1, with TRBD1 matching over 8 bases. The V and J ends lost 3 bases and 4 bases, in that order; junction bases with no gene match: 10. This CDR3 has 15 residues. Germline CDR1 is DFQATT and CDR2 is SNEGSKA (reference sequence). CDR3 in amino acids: CSARVLRQGSTEAFF. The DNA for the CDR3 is TGCAGTGCTAGGGTACTACGACAGGGGAGCACTGAAGCTTTCTTT.

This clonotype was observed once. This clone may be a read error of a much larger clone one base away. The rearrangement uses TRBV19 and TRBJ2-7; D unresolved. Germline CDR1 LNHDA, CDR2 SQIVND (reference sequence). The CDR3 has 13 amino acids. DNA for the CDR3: TGTGCCTGTAGTATTAGTCTGGGCGACGAGCAGTACTTC. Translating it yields CACSISLGDEQYF.